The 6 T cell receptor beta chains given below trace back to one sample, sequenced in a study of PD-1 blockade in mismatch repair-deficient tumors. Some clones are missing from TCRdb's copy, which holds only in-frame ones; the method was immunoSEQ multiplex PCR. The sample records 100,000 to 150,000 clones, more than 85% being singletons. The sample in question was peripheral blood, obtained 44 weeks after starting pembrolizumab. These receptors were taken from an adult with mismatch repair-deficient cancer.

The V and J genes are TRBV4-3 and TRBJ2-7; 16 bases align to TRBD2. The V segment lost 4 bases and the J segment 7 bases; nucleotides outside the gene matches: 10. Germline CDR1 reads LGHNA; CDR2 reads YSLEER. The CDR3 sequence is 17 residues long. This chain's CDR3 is CASSPGTSGRARGEQYF. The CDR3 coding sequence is TGCGCCAGCAGCCCTGGGACTAGCGGGAGGGCCAGGGGGGAGCAGTACTTC.

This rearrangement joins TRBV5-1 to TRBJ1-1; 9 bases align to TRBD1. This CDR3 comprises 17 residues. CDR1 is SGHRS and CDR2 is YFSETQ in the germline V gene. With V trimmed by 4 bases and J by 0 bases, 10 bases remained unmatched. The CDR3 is CASSPGQGYLMNTEAFF. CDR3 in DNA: TGCGCCAGCAGCCCGGGACAGGGATATTTGATGAACACTGAAGCTTTCTTT.

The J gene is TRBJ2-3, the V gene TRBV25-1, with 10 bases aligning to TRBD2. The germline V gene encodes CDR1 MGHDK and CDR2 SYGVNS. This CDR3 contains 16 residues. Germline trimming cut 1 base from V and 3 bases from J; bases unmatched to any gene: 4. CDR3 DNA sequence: TGTGCCAGCAGTGAATTCCTAGCGGGAGTTACAGATACGCAGTATTTT. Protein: CASSEFLAGVTDTQYF.

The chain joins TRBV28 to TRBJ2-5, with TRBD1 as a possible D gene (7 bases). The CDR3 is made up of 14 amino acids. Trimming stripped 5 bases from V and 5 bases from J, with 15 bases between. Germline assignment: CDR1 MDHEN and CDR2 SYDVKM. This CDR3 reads CASSDREGGETQYF. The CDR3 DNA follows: TGTGCCAGCAGTGACAGGGAAGGGGGGGAGACCCAGTACTTC. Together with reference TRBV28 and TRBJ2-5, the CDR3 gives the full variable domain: DVKVTQSSRYLVKRTGEKVFLECVQDMDHENMFWYRQDPGLGLRLIYFSYDVKMKEKGDIPEGYSVSREKKERFSLILESASTNQTSMYLCASSDREGGETQYFGPGTRLLVL.

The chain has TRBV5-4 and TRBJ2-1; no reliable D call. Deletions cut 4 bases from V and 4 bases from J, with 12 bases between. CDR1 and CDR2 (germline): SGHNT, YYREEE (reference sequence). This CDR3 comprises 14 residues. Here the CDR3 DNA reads TGTGCCAGCAGCCACGGAGAGTATTACAATGAGCAGTTCTTC. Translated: CASSHGEYYNEQFF. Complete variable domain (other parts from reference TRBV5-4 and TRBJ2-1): ETGVTQSPTHLIKTRGQQVTLRCSSQSGHNTVSWYQQALGQGPQFIFQYYREEENGRGNFPPRFSGLQFPNYSSELNVNALELDDSALYLCASSHGEYYNEQFFGPGTRLTVL.

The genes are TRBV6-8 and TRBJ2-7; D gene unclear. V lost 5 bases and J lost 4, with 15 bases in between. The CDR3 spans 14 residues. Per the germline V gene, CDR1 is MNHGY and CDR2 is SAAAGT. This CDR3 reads CASSEDGSVYEQYF. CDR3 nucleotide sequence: TGTGCCAGCAGTGAAGACGGATCCGTTTACGAGCAGTACTTC.